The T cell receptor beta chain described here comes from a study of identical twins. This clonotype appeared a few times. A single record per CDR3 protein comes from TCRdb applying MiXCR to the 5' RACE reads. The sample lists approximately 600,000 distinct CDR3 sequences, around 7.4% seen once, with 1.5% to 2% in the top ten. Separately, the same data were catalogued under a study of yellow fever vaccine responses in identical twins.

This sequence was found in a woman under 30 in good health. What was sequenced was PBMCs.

For the CDR3, the DNA is TGTGCCAGCAGCTGGGGGACAGGCAATCAGCCCCAGCATTTT. Its translation is CASSWGTGNQPQHF. The genes are TRBV5-5 and TRBJ1-5; 7 nucleotides line up with TRBD1. The germline CDR1 and CDR2 sequences are SGHKS and YYEKEE (reference sequence). This CDR3 region has 14 residues. Trimming at V came to 3 bases and at J to 2 bases, leaving 2 bases not matched to a gene.